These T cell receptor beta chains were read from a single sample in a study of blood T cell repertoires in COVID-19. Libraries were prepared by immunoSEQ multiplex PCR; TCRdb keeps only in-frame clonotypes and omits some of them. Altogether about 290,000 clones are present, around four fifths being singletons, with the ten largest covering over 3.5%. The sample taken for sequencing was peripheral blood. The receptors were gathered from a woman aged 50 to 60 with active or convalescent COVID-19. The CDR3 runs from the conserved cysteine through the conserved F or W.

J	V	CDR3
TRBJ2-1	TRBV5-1	CASSRPSGSNEQFF
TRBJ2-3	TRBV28	CASSLHRAGADTQYF
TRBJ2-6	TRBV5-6	CASSLGQGLSGANVLTF
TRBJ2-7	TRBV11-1	CASSLGLIYEQYF
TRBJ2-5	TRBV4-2	CASSQAGLQETQYF
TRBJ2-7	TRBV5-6	CASSGLGAGYEQYF
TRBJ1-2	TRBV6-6	CASSPTRSWGYTF
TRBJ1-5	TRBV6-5	CASTLDGNSNQPQHF
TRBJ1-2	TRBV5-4	CASSYYRGPYGYTF
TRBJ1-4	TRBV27	CASSQADRGRNEKLFF
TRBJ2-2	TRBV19	CASSEAANTGELFF
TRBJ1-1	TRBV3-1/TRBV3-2	CASSQDRSSGSAKMNTEAFF
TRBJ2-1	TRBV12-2	CASRLRKAGTGTYNEQFF
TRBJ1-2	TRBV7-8	CASSLERQGNYGYTF
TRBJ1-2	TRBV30	CAWSVREGYTF
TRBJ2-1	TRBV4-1	CASSQEVAGAPRNEQFF
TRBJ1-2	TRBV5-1	CASSIRTGEYGYTF
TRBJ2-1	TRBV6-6	CASTKGSNEQFF
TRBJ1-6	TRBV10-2	CASSEGLGREGSPLHF
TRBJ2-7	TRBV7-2	CASSWELRTSGRAIEQYF
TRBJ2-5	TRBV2	CASTADRGSVETQYF
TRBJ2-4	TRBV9	CASSVEGRSQNIQYF